These 8 T cell receptor beta chains share one sample of origin, sequenced in a study of cytomegalovirus exposure and HLA in healthy donors. The primer mix had 60 Vbeta and 13 Jbeta primers. The table came from immunoSEQ multiplex PCR; TCRdb's copy has only in-frame clones and leaves some out. In the table there are about 200,000 clones, about 83% of which are singletons. The sequenced material came from PBMCs. The source of these receptors is a girl aged 10-17 years in good health and CMV-seronegative.

CDR3 protein: CASSPLGRVAFF. In DNA form, the CDR3 reads TGTGCCAGCAGCCCCCTCGGGAGGGTCGCTTTCTTT. The V and J genes are TRBV7-8 and TRBJ1-1; D is unclear. Trimming removed 5 bases at V and 11 bases at J, with 15 bases between. Germline V lookup: CDR1 SGHVS, CDR2 FQNEAQ. The length of the CDR3 is 12 residues.

This clone has a handful of counts. The rearrangement links TRBV2 to TRBJ2-7, with D unresolved. CDR1 is SNHLY and CDR2 is FYNNEI in the germline V gene. The CDR3 is made up of 10 amino acids. V gave up 8 bases and J gave up 2 bases, with 4 bases separating them. CDR3 protein: CASSAYEQYF. The CDR3 DNA is TGTGCCAGCTCTGCCTACGAGCAGTACTTC.

CDR3: CASSLVGGSYEQYF. The CDR3 coding sequence is TGCGCCAGCAGCTTGGTGGGGGGATCCTACGAGCAGTACTTC. The gene calls are TRBV5-1 and TRBJ2-7, with a tentative D call TRBD2 (6 bases). V was shortened by 0 bases and J by 1 base, with 8 bases between the two germline ends. The CDR3 length is 14 residues. The germline gives CDR1 SGHRS, CDR2 YFSETQ.

The chain combines TRBV7-9 with TRBJ1-1; perhaps TRBD1 as D (6 bases). Germline CDR1 is SEHNR and CDR2 is FQNEAQ (reference sequence). This CDR3 has 13 amino acids. Trimming removed 5 bases at V and 11 bases at J, with 18 bases between. CDR3 amino acids: CASSLDSPGQAFF. The CDR3, as DNA: TGTGCCAGCAGCCTGGACAGCCCGGGGCAGGCTTTCTTT.

Only a few counts were recorded for this clone. V usage is TRBV2 and J usage is TRBJ1-4; D is ambiguous. CDR1 is SNHLY, CDR2 FYNNEI, per germline. This CDR3 is 11 amino acids long. Deletions cut 5 bases from V and 12 bases from J, with 10 bases between. This CDR3 reads CASSRGVQLFF. The CDR3 DNA is TGTGCCAGCAGTCGAGGAGTACAACTGTTTTTT. The whole variable domain, filled in from reference TRBV2 and TRBJ1-4, reads EPEVTQTPSHQVTQMGQEVILRCVPISNHLYFYWYRQILGQKVEFLVSFYNNEISEKSEIFDDQFSVERPDGSNFTLKIRSTKLEDSAMYFCASSRGVQLFFGSGTQLSVL.

The genes are TRBV29-1 and TRBJ1-2, with no clear D. Trimming removed 1 base at V and 3 bases at J, with 15 bases between. This CDR3 region has 15 residues. From germline, CDR1 is SQVTM and CDR2 ANQGSEA. The CDR3 DNA follows: TGCAGCGTTGAAGGCTTTAGCCAATCTGACTATGGCTACACCTTC. Amino acid sequence: CSVEGFSQSDYGYTF.

V and J are TRBV5-4 and TRBJ2-7; 7 positions agree with TRBD1. J lost 4 bases, V lost 4 bases, and 5 bases had no gene match. CDR1 and CDR2 (germline): SGHNT, YYREEE (reference sequence). CDR3 length: 13 residues. The CDR3 DNA is TGTGCCAGCAGCCCGGGACAGTCTTACGAGCAGTACTTC. The encoded protein is CASSPGQSYEQYF.

This chain connects TRBV28 to TRBJ2-3; 7 bases are shared with TRBD2. The CDR3 totals 15 residues. V lost 4 bases to trimming and J lost 4 bases; unmatched junction nucleotides: 8. Germline V CDR1 and CDR2: MDHEN, SYDVKM. The CDR3 nucleotides are TGTGCCAGCAGTTCGAGGGAGGGATTCGCAGATACGCAGTATTTT. Encoded protein: CASSSREGFADTQYF. Full variable domain (outside the CDR3, taken from reference TRBV28 and TRBJ2-3): DVKVTQSSRYLVKRTGEKVFLECVQDMDHENMFWYRQDPGLGLRLIYFSYDVKMKEKGDIPEGYSVSREKKERFSLILESASTNQTSMYLCASSSREGFADTQYFGPGTRLTVL.